This T cell receptor beta chain was captured in a study of response to subunit inactivated influenza vaccine. Study-wide results and caveats: Each seasonal influenza vaccination recruits few new T cells, the authors suggested.

Via MiXCR, TCRdb re-called the RT-PCR reads, giving one row per CDR3 protein. Of some 500,000 distinct CDR3 sequences in the sample, 25% were seen once. At least ten counts were recorded for this clonotype. Its cognate antigen is unknown. Germline V gene lookup returns CDR1 SGHTA and CDR2 FQGNSA. The CDR3 sequence is 15 residues long. V lost 5 bases to trimming and J lost 5 bases; unmatched junction nucleotides: 5. The TCR comes from a man aged 45-65 years who received an inactivated influenza vaccine. V is TRBV7-2 and J is TRBJ2-1; 11 bases line up with TRBD2. The material sequenced was CD4+ T cells sorted from PBMCs, taken roughly 5 days after vaccination. The CDR3 sequence is CASSGLAGGNNEQFF. CDR3 nucleotides: TGTGCCAGCAGCGGGCTAGCGGGGGGTAACAATGAGCAGTTCTTC.